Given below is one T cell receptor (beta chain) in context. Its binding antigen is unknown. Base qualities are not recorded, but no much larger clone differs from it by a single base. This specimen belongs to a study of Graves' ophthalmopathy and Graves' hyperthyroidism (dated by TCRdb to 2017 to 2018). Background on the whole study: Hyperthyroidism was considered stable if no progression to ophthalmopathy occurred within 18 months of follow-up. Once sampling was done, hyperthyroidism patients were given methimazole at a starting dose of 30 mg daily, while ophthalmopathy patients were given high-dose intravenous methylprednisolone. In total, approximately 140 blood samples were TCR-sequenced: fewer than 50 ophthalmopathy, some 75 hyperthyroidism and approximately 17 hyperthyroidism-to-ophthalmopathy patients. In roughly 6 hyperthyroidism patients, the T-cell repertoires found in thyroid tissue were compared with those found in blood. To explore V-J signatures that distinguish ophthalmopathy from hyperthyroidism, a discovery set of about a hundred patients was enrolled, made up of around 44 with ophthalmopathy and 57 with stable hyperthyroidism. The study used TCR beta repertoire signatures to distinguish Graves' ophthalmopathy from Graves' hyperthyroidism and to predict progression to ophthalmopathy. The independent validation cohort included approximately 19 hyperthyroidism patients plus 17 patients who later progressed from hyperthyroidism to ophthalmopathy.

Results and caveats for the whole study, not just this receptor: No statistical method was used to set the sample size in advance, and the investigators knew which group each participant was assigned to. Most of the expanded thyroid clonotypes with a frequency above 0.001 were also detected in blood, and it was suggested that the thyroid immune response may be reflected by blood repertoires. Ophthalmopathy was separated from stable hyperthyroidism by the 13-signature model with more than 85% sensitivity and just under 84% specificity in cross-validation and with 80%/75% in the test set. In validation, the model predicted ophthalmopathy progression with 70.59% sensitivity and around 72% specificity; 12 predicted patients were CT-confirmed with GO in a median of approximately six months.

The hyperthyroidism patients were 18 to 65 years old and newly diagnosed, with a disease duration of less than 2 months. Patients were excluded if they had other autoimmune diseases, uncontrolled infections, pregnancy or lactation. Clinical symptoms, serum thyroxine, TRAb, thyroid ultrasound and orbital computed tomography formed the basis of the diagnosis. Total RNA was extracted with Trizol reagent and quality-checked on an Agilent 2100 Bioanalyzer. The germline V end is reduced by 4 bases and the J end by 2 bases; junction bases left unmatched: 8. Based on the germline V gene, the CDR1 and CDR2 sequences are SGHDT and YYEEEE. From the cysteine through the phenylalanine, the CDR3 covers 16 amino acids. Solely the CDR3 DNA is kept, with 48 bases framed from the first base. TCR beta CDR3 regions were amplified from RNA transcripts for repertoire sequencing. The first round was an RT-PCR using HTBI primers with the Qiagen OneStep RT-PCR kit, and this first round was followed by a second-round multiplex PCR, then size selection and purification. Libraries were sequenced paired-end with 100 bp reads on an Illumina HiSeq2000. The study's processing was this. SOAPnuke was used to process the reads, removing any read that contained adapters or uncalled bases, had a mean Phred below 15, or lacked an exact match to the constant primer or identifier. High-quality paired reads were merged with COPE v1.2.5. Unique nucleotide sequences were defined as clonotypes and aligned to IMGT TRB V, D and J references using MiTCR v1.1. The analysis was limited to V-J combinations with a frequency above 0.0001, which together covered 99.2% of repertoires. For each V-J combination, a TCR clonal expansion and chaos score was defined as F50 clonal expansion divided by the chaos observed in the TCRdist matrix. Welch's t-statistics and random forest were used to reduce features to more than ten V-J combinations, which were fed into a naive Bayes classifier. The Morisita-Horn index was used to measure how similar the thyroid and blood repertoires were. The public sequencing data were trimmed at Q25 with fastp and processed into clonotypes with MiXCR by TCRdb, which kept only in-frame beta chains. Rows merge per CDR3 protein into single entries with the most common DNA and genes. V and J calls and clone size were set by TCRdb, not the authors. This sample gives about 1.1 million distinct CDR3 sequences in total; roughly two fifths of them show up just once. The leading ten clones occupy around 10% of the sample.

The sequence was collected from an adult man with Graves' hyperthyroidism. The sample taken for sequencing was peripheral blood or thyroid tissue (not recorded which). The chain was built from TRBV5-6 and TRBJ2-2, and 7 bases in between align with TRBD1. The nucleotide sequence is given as TGTGCCAGCAGCCCATCAGACAGGGCAAACACCGGGGAGCTGTTTTTT. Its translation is CASSPSDRANTGELFF. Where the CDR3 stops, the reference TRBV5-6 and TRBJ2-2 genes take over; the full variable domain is DAGVTQSPTHLIKTRGQQVTLRCSPKSGHDTVSWYQQALGQGPQFIFQYYEEEERQRGNFPDRFSGHQFPNYSSELNVNALLLGDSALYLCASSPSDRANTGELFFGEGSRLTVL.